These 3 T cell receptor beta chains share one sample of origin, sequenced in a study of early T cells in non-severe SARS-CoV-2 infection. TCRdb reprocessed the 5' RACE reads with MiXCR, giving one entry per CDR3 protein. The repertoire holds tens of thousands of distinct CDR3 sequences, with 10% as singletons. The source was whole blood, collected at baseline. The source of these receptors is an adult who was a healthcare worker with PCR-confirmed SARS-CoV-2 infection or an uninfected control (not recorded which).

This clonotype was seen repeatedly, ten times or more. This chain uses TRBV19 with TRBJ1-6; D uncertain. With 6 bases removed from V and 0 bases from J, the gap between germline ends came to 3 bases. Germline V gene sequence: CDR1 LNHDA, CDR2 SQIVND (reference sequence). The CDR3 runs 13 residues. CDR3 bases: TGTGCCAGTAGCGTCTCCTATAATTCACCCCTCCACTTT. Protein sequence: CASSVSYNSPLHF. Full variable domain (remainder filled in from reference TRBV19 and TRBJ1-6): DGGITQSPKYLFRKEGQNVTLSCEQNLNHDAMYWYRQDPGQGLRLIYYSQIVNDFQKGDIAEGYSVSREKKESFPLTVTSAQKNPTAFYLCASSVSYNSPLHFGNGTRLTVT.

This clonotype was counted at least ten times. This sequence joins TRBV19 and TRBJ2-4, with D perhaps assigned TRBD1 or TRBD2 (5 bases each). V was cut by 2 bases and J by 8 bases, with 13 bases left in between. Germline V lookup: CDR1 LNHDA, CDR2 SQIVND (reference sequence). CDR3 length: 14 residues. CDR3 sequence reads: CASSIRVGRDIQYF. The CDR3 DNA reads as TGTGCCAGTAGTATACGGGTGGGGCGGGACATTCAGTACTTC.

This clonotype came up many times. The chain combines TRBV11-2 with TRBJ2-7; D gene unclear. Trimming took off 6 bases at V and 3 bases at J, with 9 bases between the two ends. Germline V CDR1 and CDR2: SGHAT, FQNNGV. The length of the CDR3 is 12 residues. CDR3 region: CASRPTNYEQYF. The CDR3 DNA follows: TGTGCCAGCAGACCGACGAACTACGAGCAGTACTTC.